Presented here are 2 T cell receptor beta chains from one specimen sequenced in a study of blood T cell repertoires in COVID-19. The assay was immunoSEQ multiplex PCR, and TCRdb's table has in-frame clones only and misses some. The table lists 250,000 or so clones, approximately 90% of them singletons. The material sequenced was PBMCs or T cells enriched from blood (not recorded which). The receptors come from a woman aged 30 to 39 with acute COVID-19.

The chain recombines TRBV18 with TRBJ1-5; 8 nucleotides agree with TRBD1. Trimming took 2 bases from V and 2 from J; bases not matched to a gene: 5. CDR1 and CDR2 from the germline V gene are KGHSH and LQKENI. This CDR3 region has 16 residues. CDR3 sequence reads: CASSPETGEGNQPQHF. For the CDR3, the DNA is TGTGCCAGCTCACCAGAGACAGGGGAGGGCAATCAGCCCCAGCATTTT.

The chain recombines TRBV29-1 with TRBJ2-1, with D possibly TRBD2 on 6 matching bases. There are 14 residues in the CDR3. From germline, CDR1 is SQVTM and CDR2 ANQGSEA. V dropped 5 bases and J dropped 3 bases, with 14 bases sitting between them. CDR3 sequence: CSVTGGSGYNEQFF. The CDR3, as DNA: TGCAGCGTTACCGGGGGTAGCGGCTACAATGAGCAGTTCTTC.